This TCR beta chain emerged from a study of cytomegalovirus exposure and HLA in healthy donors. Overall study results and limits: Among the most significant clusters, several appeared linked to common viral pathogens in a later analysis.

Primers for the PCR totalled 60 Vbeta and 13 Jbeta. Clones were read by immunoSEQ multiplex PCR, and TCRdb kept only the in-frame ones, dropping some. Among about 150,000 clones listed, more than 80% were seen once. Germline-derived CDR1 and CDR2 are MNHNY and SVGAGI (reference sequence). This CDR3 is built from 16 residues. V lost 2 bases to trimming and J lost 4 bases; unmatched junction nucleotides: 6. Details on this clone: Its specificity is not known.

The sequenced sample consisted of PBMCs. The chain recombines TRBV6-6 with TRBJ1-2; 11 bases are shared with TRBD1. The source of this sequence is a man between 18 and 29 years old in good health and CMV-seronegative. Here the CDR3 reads CASSYERTGGVYGYTF. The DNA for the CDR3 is TGTGCCAGCAGTTACGAGCGGACAGGGGGCGTCTATGGCTACACCTTC.